This T cell receptor beta chain was sequenced in a study of blood T cell repertoires in COVID-19. Looking at the study overall: The cDNA or gDNA used as material had been derived from T cells, B-cell-depleted T cells, or PBMCs.

CDR1 LNHDA and CDR2 SQIVND come from the germline V gene (reference sequence). V lost 6 bases to trimming and J lost 3 bases; unmatched junction nucleotides: 10. The CDR3 runs 16 residues. This clone occurred a few times. Sequencing was performed with immunoSEQ multiplex PCR; in TCRdb, only in-frame clones are kept and a portion is missing. The sample consists of 3,000 to 4,500 clones, 76% of them appearing once. This chain links TRBV19 with TRBJ1-5; 8 bases are a match to TRBD1. This clonotype was obtained from a human donor in a cohort sampled during active COVID-19. Sequenced material: peripheral blood. The CDR3 coding sequence is TGTGCCAGTAGGCGGGGCCAGGGGGCGGACAATCAGCCCCAGCATTTT. This translates into CASRRGQGADNQPQHF.